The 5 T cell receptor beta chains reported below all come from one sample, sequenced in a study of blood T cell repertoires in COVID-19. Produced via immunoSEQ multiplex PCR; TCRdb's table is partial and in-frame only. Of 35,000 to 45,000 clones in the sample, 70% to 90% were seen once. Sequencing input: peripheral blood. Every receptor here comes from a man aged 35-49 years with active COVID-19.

This CDR3 reads CSASPPRQGFSPLHF. DNA for the CDR3: TGCAGTGCTAGTCCCCCAAGACAGGGTTTCTCACCCCTCCACTTT. The chain has TRBV20-1 and TRBJ1-6; the match to TRBD1 covers 7 bases. The CDR3 consists of 15 residues. V gave up 3 bases and J gave up 10 bases; unmatched junction bases: 12. Per germline, CDR1 DFQATT and CDR2 SNEGSKA (reference sequence).

The CDR3 coding sequence is TGTGCCAGCAGCGCCTCCCTACCGACCGGGGAGCTGTTTTTT. Translating gives CASSASLPTGELFF. The chain uses TRBV9 and TRBJ2-2; D is uncertain. Germline V gives CDR1 SGDLS, CDR2 YYNGEE. V gave up 3 bases and J gave up 5 bases, with 11 bases separating them. CDR3 length: 14 residues.

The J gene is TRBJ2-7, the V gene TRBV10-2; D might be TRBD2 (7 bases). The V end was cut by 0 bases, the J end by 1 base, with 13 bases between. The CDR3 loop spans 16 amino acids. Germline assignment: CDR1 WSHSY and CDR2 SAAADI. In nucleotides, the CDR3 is TGCGCCAGCAGTGAGTCGGGGGCGGGAGCATCCTACGAGCAGTACTTC. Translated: CASSESGAGASYEQYF.

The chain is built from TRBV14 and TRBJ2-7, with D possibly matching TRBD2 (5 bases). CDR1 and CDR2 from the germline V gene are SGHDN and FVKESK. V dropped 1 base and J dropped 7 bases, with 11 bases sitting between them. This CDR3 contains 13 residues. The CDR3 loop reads CASSQGNTREQYF. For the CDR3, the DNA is TGTGCCAGCAGCCAAGGGAATACTAGGGAGCAGTACTTC.

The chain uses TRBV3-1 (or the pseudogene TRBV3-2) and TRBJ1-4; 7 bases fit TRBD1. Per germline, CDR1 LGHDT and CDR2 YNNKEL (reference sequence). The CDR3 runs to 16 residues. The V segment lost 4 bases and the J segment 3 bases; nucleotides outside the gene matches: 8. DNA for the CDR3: TGTGCCAGCAGCCGAGCAGGGGGGTCGTCTAATGAAAAACTGTTTTTT. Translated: CASSRAGGSSNEKLFF.